The 5 T cell receptor beta chains below all came from one sample that was sequenced in a study of CD8+ T cells in alopecia areata. Reverse transcribed after extraction, RNA yielded cDNA as the sequencing template. Assay: immunoSEQ multiplex PCR; the TCRdb copy retains only in-frame clones and omits some. This sample has roughly 120,000 clones, with 55% to 65% found just once. The sequencing sample was made of CD4+ T cells sorted from blood. The source of these receptors is a human donor in good health.

The chain is built from TRBV11-2 and TRBJ2-7; D tentatively reads TRBD1 or TRBD2 (5 bases each). Trimming removed 6 bases from V and 3 bases from J, with 15 bases in between. Germline loops: CDR1 SGHAT, CDR2 FQNNGV. The CDR3 loop spans 14 amino acids. The CDR3 here is CASRRRDGSYEQYF. Written as DNA, the CDR3 is TGTGCCAGCAGGCGCCGGGACGGAAGCTACGAGCAGTACTTC.

The chain carries TRBV30 and TRBJ1-2, with a weak D call TRBD1 (5 bases). This CDR3 is built from 16 residues. Germline lookup yields CDR1 GTSNPN and CDR2 SVGIG (reference sequence). V lost 3 bases, J lost 7 bases, and 24 bases lay in between. The CDR3 DNA sequence: TGTGCCTGGAGACGCCAGGGATCACTAACGCCCGGTGGCTACACCTTC. Translating it yields CAWRRQGSLTPGGYTF.

This clone turned up a few times. The chain recombines TRBV15 with TRBJ2-2, with D unclear. Germline V gene sequence: CDR1 LNHNV, CDR2 YYDKDF (reference sequence). The CDR3 length is 13 residues. V was cut by 11 bases and J by 1 base, with 11 bases left in between. For the CDR3, the DNA is TGTGCCGCTGGGCGAGAGAACACCGGGGAGCTGTTTTTT. Its protein is CAAGRENTGELFF.

The genes are TRBV4-1 and TRBJ2-3; 9 positions agree with TRBD2. CDR1 and CDR2 from the germline V gene are MGHRA and YSYEKL. This CDR3 has 15 residues. The V segment lost 1 base and the J segment 4 bases; nucleotides outside the gene matches: 3. The CDR3 loop is CASSQASGGSDTQYF. For the CDR3, the DNA is TGCGCCAGCAGCCAAGCGAGCGGGGGGTCAGATACGCAGTATTTT.

The chain uses TRBV30 and TRBJ2-7; D is perhaps TRBD1 or TRBD2 (5 bases each). Per the germline V gene, CDR1 is GTSNPN and CDR2 is SVGIG (reference sequence). Trimming removed 3 bases at V and 4 bases at J, with 13 bases between. CDR3 length: 13 amino acids. The CDR3 reads CAWSVRGRYEQYF. The CDR3 nucleotides read TGTGCCTGGAGCGTGAGGGGTCGGTACGAGCAGTACTTC. Combining the CDR3 with reference TRBV30 and TRBJ2-7 gives the whole variable domain SQTIHQWPATLVQPVGSPLSLECTVEGTSNPNLYWYRQAAGRGLQLLFYSVGIGQISSEVPQNLSASRPQDRQFILSSKKLLLSDSGFYLCAWSVRGRYEQYFGPGTRLTVT.